This TCR beta chain was identified during a study of CD8+ T cells in alopecia areata. Described treatment: oral pan-JAK inhibitor, 5-10 mg twice daily. RNA was isolated and reverse transcribed to cDNA, the sequencing template. Profiling relied on immunoSEQ multiplex PCR, and the TCRdb table lists in-frame clones only, not all of them. The sample consists of approximately 210,000 clones, roughly three fifths of them appearing once. The CDR3 has 11 amino acids. Per the germline V gene, CDR1 is SGHRS and CDR2 is YFSETQ. With 0 bases removed from V and 10 bases from J, the gap between germline ends came to 5 bases.

The specimen comprised CD4+ T cells sorted from blood, sampled at week 4, from a patient treated with tofacitinib. This receptor was identified in a human donor with alopecia areata. V is TRBV5-1 and J is TRBJ2-1; no firm D call. Written as DNA, the CDR3 is TGCGCCAGCAGCTTGGGAGGAGAGCAGTTCTTC. This gives the protein CASSLGGEQFF.